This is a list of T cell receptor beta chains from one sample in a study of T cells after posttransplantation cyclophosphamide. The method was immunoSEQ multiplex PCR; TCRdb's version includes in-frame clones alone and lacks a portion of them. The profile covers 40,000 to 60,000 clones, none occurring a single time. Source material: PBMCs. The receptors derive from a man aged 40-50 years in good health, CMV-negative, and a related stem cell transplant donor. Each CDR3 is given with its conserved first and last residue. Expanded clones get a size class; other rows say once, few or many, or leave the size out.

cdr3_aa: CASSQAAGALGRNTEAFF; clone_size: many; v_call: TRBV4-2
cdr3_aa: CAWSILTGTGGTMNTGELFF; clone_size: many; v_call: TRBV30
cdr3_aa: CASAGQGDYQPQHF; clone_size: many; v_call: TRBV27
cdr3_aa: CASSAAGGGYEQYF; clone_size: many; v_call: TRBV2
cdr3_aa: CASSSTGYGYTF; clone_size: many; v_call: TRBV5-6
cdr3_aa: CASSCHEQYF; clone_size: many; v_call: TRBV19
cdr3_aa: CASSRLAALPSYEQYF; clone_size: many; v_call: TRBV7-9
cdr3_aa: CAIATGTLGEQFF; clone_size: many; v_call: TRBV10-3
cdr3_aa: CASHRGVEAFF; clone_size: many; v_call: TRBV2
cdr3_aa: CASSPNPLPGLAGGKDGELFF; clone_size: many; v_call: TRBV4-2
cdr3_aa: CASRPVGGGTYEQYF; clone_size: many; v_call: TRBV28
cdr3_aa: CASSPTGGNQPQHF; clone_size: many; v_call: TRBV4-1
cdr3_aa: CASIAGGTNTGELFF; clone_size: many; v_call: TRBV7-9
cdr3_aa: CASSSERVRIYGYTF; clone_size: many; v_call: TRBV28
cdr3_aa: CASSQDSGTDTGELFF; clone_size: many; v_call: TRBV4-3
cdr3_aa: CATSDVGRETGDTQYF; clone_size: many; v_call: TRBV15
cdr3_aa: CASTSGGLWTGELFF; clone_size: many; v_call: TRBV7-9
cdr3_aa: CSVGEDMNTEAFF; clone_size: many; v_call: TRBV29-1
cdr3_aa: CASKTPGSYEQYF; clone_size: many; v_call: TRBV28
cdr3_aa: CASSQAGQPQHF; clone_size: many; v_call: TRBV4-2
cdr3_aa: CARPHPTEFRTGGNTGELFF; clone_size: .; v_call: TRBV2
cdr3_aa: CASSPPSTTGELFF; clone_size: many; v_call: TRBV5-1
cdr3_aa: CASSLAAGNTGELFF; clone_size: many; v_call: TRBV7-8
cdr3_aa: CASSIGQGHYEQYF; clone_size: few; v_call: TRBV27
cdr3_aa: CASSQDYRGETQYF; clone_size: many; v_call: TRBV4-2
cdr3_aa: CSVDTGQSEAFF; clone_size: many; v_call: TRBV29-1
cdr3_aa: CASSRQGGYTF; clone_size: many; v_call: TRBV7-9
cdr3_aa: CRGDSGNTIYF; clone_size: many; v_call: TRBV28
cdr3_aa: CASSLGTGLDGYTF; clone_size: many; v_call: TRBV7-6
cdr3_aa: CASPDSRSGNTIYF; clone_size: many; v_call: TRBV2